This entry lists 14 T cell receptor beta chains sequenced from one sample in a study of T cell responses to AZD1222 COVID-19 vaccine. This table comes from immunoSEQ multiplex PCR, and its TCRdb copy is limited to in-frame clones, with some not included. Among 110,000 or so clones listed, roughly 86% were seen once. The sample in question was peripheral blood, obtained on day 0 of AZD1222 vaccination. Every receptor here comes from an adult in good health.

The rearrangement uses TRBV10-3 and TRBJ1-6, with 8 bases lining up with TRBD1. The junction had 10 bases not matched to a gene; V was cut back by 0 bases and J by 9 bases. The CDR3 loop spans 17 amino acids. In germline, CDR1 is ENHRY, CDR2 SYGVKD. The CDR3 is CAISESGQVERGSPLHF. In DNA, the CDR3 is TGTGCCATCAGTGAGTCGGGACAGGTCGAAAGGGGTTCACCCCTCCACTTT.

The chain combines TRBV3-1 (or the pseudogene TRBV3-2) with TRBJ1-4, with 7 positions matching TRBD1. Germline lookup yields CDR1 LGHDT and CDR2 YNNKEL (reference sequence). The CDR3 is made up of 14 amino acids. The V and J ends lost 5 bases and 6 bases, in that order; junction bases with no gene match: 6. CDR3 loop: CASSGGQYYEKLFF. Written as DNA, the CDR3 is TGTGCCAGCAGCGGGGGACAGTATTATGAAAAACTGTTTTTT.

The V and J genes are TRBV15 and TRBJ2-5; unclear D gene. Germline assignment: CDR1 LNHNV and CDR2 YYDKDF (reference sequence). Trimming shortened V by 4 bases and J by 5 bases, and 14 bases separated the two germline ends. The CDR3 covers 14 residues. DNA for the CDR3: TGTGCCACCAGCACCTCTTCTAGTCGGGAGACCCAGTACTTC. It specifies CATSTSSSRETQYF. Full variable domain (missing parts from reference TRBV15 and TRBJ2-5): DAMVIQNPRYQVTQFGKPVTLSCSQTLNHNVMYWYQQKSSQAPKLLFHYYDKDFNNEADTPDNFQSRRPNTSFCFLDIRSPGLGDTAMYLCATSTSSSRETQYFGPGTRLLVL.

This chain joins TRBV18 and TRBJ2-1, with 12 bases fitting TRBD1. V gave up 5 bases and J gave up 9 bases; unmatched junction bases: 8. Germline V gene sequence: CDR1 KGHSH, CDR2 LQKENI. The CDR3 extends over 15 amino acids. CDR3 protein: CASSTGTGGLGEQFF. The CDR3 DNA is TGTGCCAGCTCAACCGGGACAGGGGGCTTGGGTGAGCAGTTCTTC.

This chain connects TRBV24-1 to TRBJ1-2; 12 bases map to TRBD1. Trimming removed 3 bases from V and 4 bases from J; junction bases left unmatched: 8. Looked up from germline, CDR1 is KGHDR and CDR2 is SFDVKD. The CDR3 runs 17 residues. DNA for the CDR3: TGTGCCACCAGTGATACGGGACAGGGGGCGAATAGCTATGGCTACACCTTC. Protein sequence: CATSDTGQGANSYGYTF.

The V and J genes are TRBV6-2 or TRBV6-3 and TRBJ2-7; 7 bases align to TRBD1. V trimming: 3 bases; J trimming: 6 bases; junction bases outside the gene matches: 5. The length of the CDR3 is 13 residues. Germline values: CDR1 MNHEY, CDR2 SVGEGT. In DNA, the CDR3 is TGTGCCAGCAGTTATGTACAGGGGTCCGAGCAGTACTTC. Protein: CASSYVQGSEQYF.

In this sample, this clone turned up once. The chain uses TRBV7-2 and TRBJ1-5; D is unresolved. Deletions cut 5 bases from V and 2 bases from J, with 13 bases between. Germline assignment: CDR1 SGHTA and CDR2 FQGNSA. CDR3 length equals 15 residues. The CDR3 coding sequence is TGTGCCAGCAGCCCGGGAGTGCAGGGCAATCAGCCCCAGCATTTT. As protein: CASSPGVQGNQPQHF. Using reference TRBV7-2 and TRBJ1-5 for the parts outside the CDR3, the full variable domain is GAGVSQSPSNKVTEKGKDVELRCDPISGHTALYWYRQSLGQGLEFLIYFQGNSAPDKSGLPSDRFSAERTGGSVSTLTIQRTQQEDSAVYLCASSPGVQGNQPQHFGDGTRLSIL.

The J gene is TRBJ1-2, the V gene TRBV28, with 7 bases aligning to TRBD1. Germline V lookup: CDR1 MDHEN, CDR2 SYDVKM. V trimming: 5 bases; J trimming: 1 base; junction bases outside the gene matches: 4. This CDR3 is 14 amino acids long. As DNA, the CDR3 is TGTGCCAGCAGTATCCGGGACAGTAACTATGGCTACACCTTC. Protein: CASSIRDSNYGYTF.

This CDR3 is CASTLTTGYSNQPQHF. As DNA, the CDR3 is TGTGCCAGCACCTTAACAACAGGATATAGCAATCAGCCCCAGCATTTT. The chain employs TRBV28 and TRBJ1-5; possibly TRBD1 for D (5 bases). Between the trimmed V and J ends, which lost 7 bases and 0 bases, there was a span of 16 bases. This CDR3 is 16 amino acids long. The V gene's germline CDR1 is MDHEN and CDR2 SYDVKM.

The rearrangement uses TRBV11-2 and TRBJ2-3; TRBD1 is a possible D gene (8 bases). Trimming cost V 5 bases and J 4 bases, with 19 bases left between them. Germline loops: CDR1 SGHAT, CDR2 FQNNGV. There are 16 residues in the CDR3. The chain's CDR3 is CASSPQGGAGADTQYF. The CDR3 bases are TGTGCCAGCAGCCCACAGGGGGGGGCTGGGGCAGATACGCAGTATTTT. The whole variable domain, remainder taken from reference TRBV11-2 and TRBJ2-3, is EAGVAQSPRYKIIEKRQSVAFWCNPISGHATLYWYQQILGQGPKLLIQFQNNGVVDDSQLPKDRFSAERLKGVDSTLKIQPAKLEDSAVYLCASSPQGGAGADTQYFGPGTRLTVL.

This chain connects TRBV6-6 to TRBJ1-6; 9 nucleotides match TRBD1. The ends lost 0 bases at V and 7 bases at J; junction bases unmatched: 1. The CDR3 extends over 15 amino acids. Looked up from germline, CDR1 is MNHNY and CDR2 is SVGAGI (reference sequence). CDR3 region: CASSYSGTGNSPLHF. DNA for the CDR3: TGTGCCAGCAGTTACTCTGGGACAGGGAATTCACCCCTCCACTTT.

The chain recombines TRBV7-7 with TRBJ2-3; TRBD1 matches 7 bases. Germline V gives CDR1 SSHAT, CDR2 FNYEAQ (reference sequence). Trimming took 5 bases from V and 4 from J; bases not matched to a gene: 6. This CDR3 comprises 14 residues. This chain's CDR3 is CASSQLDRADTQYF. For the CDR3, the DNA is TGTGCCAGCAGCCAACTAGACAGGGCAGATACGCAGTATTTT.

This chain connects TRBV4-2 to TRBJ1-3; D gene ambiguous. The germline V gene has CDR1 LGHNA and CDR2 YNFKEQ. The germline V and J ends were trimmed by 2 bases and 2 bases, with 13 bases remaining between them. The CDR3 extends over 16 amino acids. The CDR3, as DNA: TGTGCCAGCAGCCAAAGGGTCCCGGGTCCTGGAAACACCATATATTTT. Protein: CASSQRVPGPGNTIYF.

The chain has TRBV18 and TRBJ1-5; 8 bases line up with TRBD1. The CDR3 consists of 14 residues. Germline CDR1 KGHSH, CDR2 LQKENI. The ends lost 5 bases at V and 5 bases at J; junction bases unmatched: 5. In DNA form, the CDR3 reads TGTGCCAGCTCAAGGGCAGGGGGCGATCAGCCCCAGCATTTT. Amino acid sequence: CASSRAGGDQPQHF.